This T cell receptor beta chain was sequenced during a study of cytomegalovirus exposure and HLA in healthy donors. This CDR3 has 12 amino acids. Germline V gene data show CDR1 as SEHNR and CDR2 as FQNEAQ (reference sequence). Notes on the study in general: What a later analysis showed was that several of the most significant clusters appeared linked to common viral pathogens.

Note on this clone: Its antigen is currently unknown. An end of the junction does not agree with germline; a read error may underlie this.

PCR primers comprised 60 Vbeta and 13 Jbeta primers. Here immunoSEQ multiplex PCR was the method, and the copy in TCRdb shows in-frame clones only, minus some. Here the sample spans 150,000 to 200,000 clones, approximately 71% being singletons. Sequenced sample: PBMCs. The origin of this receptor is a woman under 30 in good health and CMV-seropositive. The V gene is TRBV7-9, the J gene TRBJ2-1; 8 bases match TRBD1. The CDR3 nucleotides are TGTTCCAGCAGCTTACAGGGGGTTGAGCAGTTCTTC. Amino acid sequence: CSSSLQGVEQFF.